Sequencing of this T cell receptor (beta chain) was carried out in a study of a mutant IDH1 vaccine in newly diagnosed glioma. Study details: Following radiotherapy alone, or alongside temozolomide cycles, vaccination was started after an interval of 4-6 weeks.

The time point is: week 11, during vaccination. One vaccine dose held 300 ug of mutant IDH1 20-mer peptide and came with topical imiquimod. Newly diagnosed WHO grade 3 or 4 IDH1-mutant, ATRX-lost astrocytomas were identified in the donors. Concerning this clone itself: As yet, its antigen is unknown.

Sequencing was performed with immunoSEQ multiplex PCR; in TCRdb, only in-frame clones are kept and a portion is missing. The repertoire holds more than 55,000 clones, with about four fifths as singletons. The sample here was PBMCs, taken from a glioma patient whose treatment included an IDH1 peptide vaccine. The source of this sequence is a man younger than 40 with glioma.

The CDR3, as DNA: TGCGCCAGCAGCCCCGGACAGGGGGCGTACGAGCAGTACTTC. It codes for CASSPGQGAYEQYF. The chain recombines TRBV5-1 with TRBJ2-7; 11 nucleotides line up with TRBD1. J was trimmed by 4 bases and V by 4 bases; bases with no gene match: 4. This CDR3 is built from 14 residues. The germline V gene has CDR1 SGHRS and CDR2 YFSETQ.